This TCR beta chain was observed in a study of shared clonotypes between healthy human individuals. Study details: Donors had three CD4 naive, three CD4 memory, two CD8 naive and one CD8 memory plate apiece.

The CDR3 sequence is 17 residues long. Trimming removed 4 bases at V and 11 bases at J, with 29 bases between. Looked up from germline, CDR1 is SGHRS and CDR2 is YFSETQ. How the authors handled the data: Filtering differed, since immunoSEQ gave only junction sequences and no quality scores. The repertoire was sequenced with immunoSEQ multiplex PCR; TCRdb's copy has only in-frame clones and lacks some. V and J calls and clone size follow that table, whereas D and trimming were derived from the DNA. The sample records around 940,000 clones, over 75% being singletons. Study results and limitations: Rarefaction exposed incomplete sorted-subset sequencing despite large depth.

Turning to this clone: Its antigen remains unknown.

The TCR sequence derives from a man aged 18 to 29 in good health. The chain recombines TRBV5-1 with TRBJ2-3; a possible D gene is TRBD1 (6 bases). Sequencing was carried out using memory CD4+ T cells sorted from blood. Subset in this sample: CD45RA-negative fraction. Written as DNA, the CDR3 is TGCGCCAGCAGCCAAACCCCGACAGGTTTTCCCTCCCAGAGGCAGTATTTT. Residues: CASSQTPTGFPSQRQYF.